Described below is a single T cell receptor (beta chain) sequence and its context. The CDR3 is 16 amino acids. Germline V lookup: CDR1 SGDLS, CDR2 YYNGEE. Germline trimming cut 0 bases from V and 3 bases from J; bases unmatched to any gene: 3. The data belong to a study of blood T cell repertoires in COVID-19. Study-level information: Italy, Spain and the United States were the sources of the convalescent and acute COVID-19 samples. PBMCs, B-cell-depleted T cells, or T cells provided the cDNA or gDNA that made up the material.

Original processing notes: Amplifying reference gene primers gave estimates of nucleated cell counts. Method: immunoSEQ multiplex PCR; TCRdb's copy keeps in-frame clones and lacks some. D and trimming come from the DNA, and the V and J calls and clone size come from that table. The sample consists of 210,000 or so clones, around 83% of them appearing once. Sequencing was carried out using peripheral blood. The TCR originated in a man aged 50 to 59 with active or convalescent COVID-19. This chain joins TRBV9 and TRBJ2-1, with TRBD2 matching 10 bases. The CDR3 nucleotides read TGTGCCAGCAGCGTAGGACTAGCGGGTTACTACAATGAGCAGTTCTTC. Its translation is CASSVGLAGYYNEQFF.